Shown below are 14 T cell receptor beta chains from a single sample sequenced in a study of beta chain features in type 1 diabetes. Expressed TCRB transcripts were sequenced because the isolated RNA had all been reverse transcribed beforehand. The data were produced by immunoSEQ multiplex PCR, yet TCRdb's version contains in-frame clones alone and is incomplete. Of 200,000 to 250,000 clones in the sample, under 13% were seen once. The sequenced sample was central memory CD4+ T cells from blood. These receptors all come from a man in his late teens or twenties in good health.

CDR3 region: CASSSTPRTSSNEQFF. CDR3 in DNA: TGTGCCAGCAGCTCCACCCCACGGACTAGCAGCAATGAGCAGTTCTTC. The gene calls are TRBV7-8 and TRBJ2-1, with 8 bases fitting TRBD2. This CDR3 has 16 residues. CDR1 is SGHVS and CDR2 is FQNEAQ in the germline V gene. V dropped 4 bases and J dropped 6; count of bases not matched to a gene: 11.

About this clone itself: Compared with germline, one end of the junction differs, possibly owing to a read error. Other DNA sequences in this specimen translate into the identical CDR3. The chain's CDR3 is CASSPNRGGSSYEQYF. In DNA form, the CDR3 reads TGCGCCAGCTCCCCGAACAGGGGCGGAAGCTCCTACGAGCAGTACTTC. The genes are TRBV18 and TRBJ2-7; the match to TRBD1 covers 7 bases. Looked up from germline, CDR1 is KGHSH and CDR2 is LQKENI. CDR3 length: 16 residues.

This clone showed up just a few times. V and J are TRBV18 and TRBJ2-1, with D perhaps matching TRBD1 (5 bases). The CDR3 extends over 13 amino acids. The V gene lost 3 bases and the J gene lost 8 bases, with 11 bases spanning the gap. Germline V gene sequence: CDR1 KGHSH, CDR2 LQKENI. The CDR3 here is CASSPWVGDEQFF. CDR3 nucleotides: TGTGCCAGCTCACCCTGGGTAGGGGATGAGCAGTTCTTC.

This clone came up a few times. The chain couples TRBV5-4 to TRBJ1-2, with D possibly matching TRBD1 (5 bases). V was shortened by 2 bases and J by 5 bases, with 10 bases between the two germline ends. Germline CDR1 and CDR2: SGHNT and YYREEE (reference sequence). CDR3 length equals 13 residues. CDR3 sequence (DNA): TGTGCCAGCAGCTTCGGCAGGGAATATGGCTACACCTTC. Translation: CASSFGREYGYTF.

This chain uses TRBV4-2 with TRBJ2-7; D call uncertain. The CDR3 contains 16 residues. V was cut by 1 base and J by 1 base, with 14 bases left in between. Germline V gene sequence: CDR1 LGHNA, CDR2 YNFKEQ. The CDR3 coding sequence is TGTGCCAGCAGCCAAGTCTCCACTGAACATTCCTACGAGCAGTACTTC. Residues: CASSQVSTEHSYEQYF.

This clone was counted a few times. J is TRBJ2-3 and V is TRBV5-1; no firm D call. With 1 base removed from V and 0 bases from J, the gap between germline ends came to 6 bases. CDR3 length: 14 amino acids. Looked up from germline, CDR1 is SGHRS and CDR2 is YFSETQ. The CDR3 reads CASSLSPSTDTQYF. The CDR3 DNA sequence: TGCGCCAGCAGCTTGTCACCCAGCACAGATACGCAGTATTTT.

The genes are TRBV5-1 and TRBJ2-3, with TRBD1 matching over 7 bases. V trimming: 4 bases; J trimming: 4 bases; junction bases outside the gene matches: 3. From germline, CDR1 is SGHRS and CDR2 YFSETQ. This CDR3 spans 13 amino acids. CDR3 sequence reads: CASSTGQADTQYF. The CDR3 nucleotides read TGCGCCAGCAGCACAGGACAGGCAGATACGCAGTATTTT.

This clone was seen a handful of times. The gene calls are TRBV19 and TRBJ2-7; D call uncertain. The CDR3 consists of 13 residues. Trimming removed 3 bases from V and 6 bases from J, with 12 bases in between. Germline V gene lookup returns CDR1 LNHDA and CDR2 SQIVND (reference sequence). Written as DNA, the CDR3 is TGTGCCAGTAGTATTCCGGAAGGTGGCGAGCAGTACTTC. Protein sequence: CASSIPEGGEQYF.

This sequence joins TRBV11-2 and TRBJ2-5; 8 bases agree with TRBD2. Unmatched junction bases numbered 9, after V lost 1 base and J lost 5 bases. Looked up from germline, CDR1 is SGHAT and CDR2 is FQNNGV. The CDR3 loop spans 16 amino acids. The CDR3 is CASSLARKERGETQYF. In DNA form, the CDR3 reads TGTGCCAGCAGCTTAGCGAGGAAAGAGCGGGGGGAGACCCAGTACTTC.

V usage is TRBV21-1 and J usage is TRBJ2-2; TRBD2, the table's D call, lacks a check against the DNA. TRBV21-1 is an annotated pseudogene. CDR3 length: 16 residues. The CDR3 is CASSKALRERTGELFF. In DNA form, the CDR3 reads TGTGCCAGCAGCAAAGCGCTGAGGGAAAGAACCGGGGAGCTGTTTTTT.

This clone was counted between two and nine times. V and J are TRBV28 and TRBJ2-5; D is unresolved. V was trimmed by 8 bases and J by 0 bases, leaving 10 bases between them. Germline V CDR1 and CDR2: MDHEN, SYDVKM. CDR3 length equals 13 residues. The CDR3 loop reads CASRWSDQETQYF. CDR3 nucleotide sequence: TGTGCCAGCCGTTGGTCGGACCAAGAGACCCAGTACTTC.

This clone has a handful of counts. The chain couples TRBV5-1 to TRBJ2-1; a possible D gene is TRBD1 (5 bases). The CDR3 contains 13 residues. Between the trimmed V and J ends, which lost 0 bases and 9 bases, there was a span of 10 bases. The germline CDR1 and CDR2 sequences are SGHRS and YFSETQ. Written as DNA, the CDR3 is TGCGCCAGCAGCTTGGCGCAGGGCGGTGAGCAGTTCTTC. Translated, it gives CASSLAQGGEQFF.

This clone was recorded many times. The chain employs TRBV5-6 and TRBJ2-5; D is possibly TRBD1 or TRBD2 (6 bases each). Germline CDR1 is SGHDT and CDR2 is YYEEEE. The CDR3 is made up of 15 amino acids. Trimming left V 7 bases short and J 4 bases short, with 20 bases between. The CDR3 loop is CASSSIGGGGETQYF. CDR3 sequence (DNA): TGTGCCAGCTCCTCCATCGGGGGCGGCGGAGAGACCCAGTACTTC. The variable domain in full, completed from reference TRBV5-6 and TRBJ2-5, reads DAGVTQSPTHLIKTRGQQVTLRCSPKSGHDTVSWYQQALGQGPQFIFQYYEEEERQRGNFPDRFSGHQFPNYSSELNVNALLLGDSALYLCASSSIGGGGETQYFGPGTRLLVL.

This clone was counted only a few times. The V call is TRBV9, the J call TRBJ1-3, with D unclear. V lost 3 bases and J 4 bases, leaving 8 bases between the germline ends. The germline CDR1 and CDR2 sequences are SGDLS and YYNGEE. This CDR3 region has 13 residues. The CDR3 region has the DNA TGTGCCAGCAGCGCCGTGAGGGGAAACACCATATATTTT. It yields the protein CASSAVRGNTIYF. The variable domain in full, completed from reference TRBV9 and TRBJ1-3, reads DSGVTQTPKHLITATGQRVTLRCSPRSGDLSVYWYQQSLDQGLQFLIQYYNGEERAKGNILERFSAQQFPDLHSELNLSSLELGDSALYFCASSAVRGNTIYFGEGSWLTVV.